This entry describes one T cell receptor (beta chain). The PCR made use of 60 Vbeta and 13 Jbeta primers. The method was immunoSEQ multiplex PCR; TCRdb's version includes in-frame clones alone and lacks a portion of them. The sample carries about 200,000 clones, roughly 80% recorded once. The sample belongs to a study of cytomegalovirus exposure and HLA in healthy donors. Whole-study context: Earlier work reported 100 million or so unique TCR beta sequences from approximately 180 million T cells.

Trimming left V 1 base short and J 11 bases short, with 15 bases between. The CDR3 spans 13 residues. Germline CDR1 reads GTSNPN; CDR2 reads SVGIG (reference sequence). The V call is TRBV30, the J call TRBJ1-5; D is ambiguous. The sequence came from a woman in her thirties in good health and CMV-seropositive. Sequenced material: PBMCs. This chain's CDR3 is CAWSGERSQSQHF. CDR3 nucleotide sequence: TGTGCCTGGAGTGGTGAAAGGAGCCAGTCCCAGCATTTT.